What follows are 13 T cell receptor beta chains derived from one specimen sequenced in a study of blood T cell repertoires in COVID-19. Sequenced by immunoSEQ multiplex PCR; TCRdb stores in-frame clones only, minus some. The table lists about 73,000 clones, roughly 80% of them singletons. Specimen: peripheral blood. These TCRs come from a man aged 55 to 70 with acute or convalescent COVID-19.

V gene TRBV28 combines with J gene TRBJ1-2; D call uncertain. The CDR3 extends over 12 amino acids. In germline, CDR1 is MDHEN, CDR2 SYDVKM. The V end lost 5 bases, the J end lost 5 bases, and 9 bases lay between the germline ends. This chain's CDR3 is CASSRGRYGYTF. In DNA, the CDR3 is TGTGCCAGCAGTCGCGGGAGATATGGCTACACCTTC.

This clone was seen more than once but under ten times. V usage is TRBV5-1 and J usage is TRBJ1-2; TRBD1 matches at 10 bases. From germline, CDR1 is SGHRS and CDR2 YFSETQ. The length of the CDR3 is 14 residues. Germline trimming cut 4 bases from V and 6 bases from J; bases unmatched to any gene: 6. The DNA of the CDR3 is TGCGCCAGCAGCCCCGACAGGGGGCACGATGGCTACACCTTC. It specifies CASSPDRGHDGYTF.

DNA for the CDR3: TGTGCCAGCAGCCTAGGGACAGGGAATATGGGTTCACCCCTCCACTTT. Translated: CASSLGTGNMGSPLHF. The rearrangement uses TRBV9 and TRBJ1-6; 9 positions agree with TRBD1. This CDR3 is 16 amino acids long. Germline CDR1 is SGDLS and CDR2 is YYNGEE. V was pared by 4 bases and J by 9 bases, with 11 bases of the junction left unmatched.

This clone has more than one count but fewer than ten. The V and J genes are TRBV28 and TRBJ1-5; 8 bases are shared with TRBD1. Looked up from germline, CDR1 is MDHEN and CDR2 is SYDVKM. The CDR3 sequence is 13 residues long. The V gene end was trimmed by 5 bases and the J gene end by 5 bases; junction bases not matched to a gene: 2. CDR3 bases: TGTGCCAGCAGTGCAGGGGGCCATCAGCCCCAGCATTTT. Its protein is CASSAGGHQPQHF.

V usage is TRBV7-2 and J usage is TRBJ1-5; 7 nucleotides match TRBD1. With V trimmed by 2 bases and J by 7 bases, 5 bases remained unmatched. Germline loops: CDR1 SGHTA, CDR2 FQGNSA. The CDR3 is 14 amino acids. The CDR3 sequence is CASSLLRGQQPQHF. CDR3 bases: TGTGCCAGCAGCTTACTGAGGGGGCAACAGCCCCAGCATTTT.

The J gene is TRBJ1-3, the V gene TRBV28; possible D gene TRBD1, 6 bases. CDR1 MDHEN and CDR2 SYDVKM come from the germline V gene. The CDR3 length is 14 residues. The V end lost 5 bases, the J end lost 4 bases, and 12 bases lay between the germline ends. CDR3 residues: CASSGGAPGNTIYF. The CDR3 DNA follows: TGTGCCAGCAGTGGGGGGGCGCCCGGAAACACCATATATTTT.

V and J are TRBV6-6 and TRBJ1-2; D may be TRBD1 (5 bases). This CDR3 comprises 12 residues. Trimming stripped 8 bases from V and 2 bases from J, with 9 bases between. Per germline, CDR1 MNHNY and CDR2 SVGAGI (reference sequence). Written as DNA, the CDR3 is TGTGCCAGCCTGACAGTAAACTATGGCTACACCTTC. Translation gives CASLTVNYGYTF.

The rearrangement uses TRBV7-6 and TRBJ1-5; D gene ambiguous. V lost 2 bases, J lost 5 bases, and 10 bases lay in between. The CDR3 length is 14 residues. In germline, CDR1 is SGHVS, CDR2 FNYEAQ. CDR3 nucleotides: TGTGCCAGCAGCTTATCGGGATCGGATCAGCCCCAGCATTTT. Protein sequence: CASSLSGSDQPQHF.

This chain uses TRBV6-6 with TRBJ1-2; D may be TRBD1 (6 bases). This CDR3 is 14 amino acids long. The germline V gene encodes CDR1 MNHNY and CDR2 SVGAGI (reference sequence). V was clipped by 6 bases and J by 5 bases, with 16 bases between them. CDR3: CASRRGQSGYGYTF. DNA of the CDR3: TGTGCCAGCAGAAGAGGACAGTCTGGGTATGGCTACACCTTC.

The chain has TRBV19 and TRBJ1-6; D is ambiguous. CDR3 length: 14 residues. The V end lost 6 bases, the J end lost 7 bases, and 13 bases lay between the germline ends. Germline V lookup: CDR1 LNHDA, CDR2 SQIVND (reference sequence). Written as DNA, the CDR3 is TGTGCCAGTAGAGAAAGGAACAGCAATTCACCCCTCCACTTT. Translation: CASRERNSNSPLHF.

This clone has just one count. The gene calls are TRBV2 and TRBJ2-2; D possibly corresponds to TRBD1 (6 bases). V lost 1 base to trimming and J lost 6 bases, with 9 bases between them. Germline V CDR1 and CDR2: SNHLY, FYNNEI. The CDR3 has 14 residues. The CDR3 loop reads CASSEDRVAGELFF. As DNA, the CDR3 is TGTGCCAGCAGTGAAGACAGGGTGGCCGGGGAGCTGTTTTTT.

Here the CDR3 DNA reads TGTGCCAGCCAAGCAGACGGAGATAATGAAAAACTGTTTTTT. It translates to CASQADGDNEKLFF. The chain carries TRBV3-1 (or the pseudogene TRBV3-2) and TRBJ1-4; no clear D gene. Between the trimmed V and J ends, which lost 8 bases and 4 bases, there was a span of 14 bases. This CDR3 region has 14 residues. The germline V gene encodes CDR1 LGHDT and CDR2 YNNKEL (reference sequence).

The chain carries TRBV5-1 and TRBJ1-6, with TRBD1 identical over 10 bases. Germline V gene sequence: CDR1 SGHRS, CDR2 YFSETQ. This CDR3 comprises 16 residues. The V segment lost 3 bases and the J segment 10 bases; nucleotides outside the gene matches: 10. The chain's CDR3 is CASSSIAGTGDSPLHF. CDR3 DNA sequence: TGCGCCAGCAGCTCGATAGCCGGGACAGGGGACTCACCCCTCCACTTT.